Following are 26 T cell receptor beta chains from one sample sequenced in a study of blood T cell repertoires in COVID-19. Here immunoSEQ multiplex PCR was the method, and the copy in TCRdb shows in-frame clones only, minus some. Of about 180,000 clones listed, about nine tenths are singletons. The sample consisted of peripheral blood. The receptors derive from a man aged 65 to 85 with active or convalescent COVID-19.

This clone was detected a few times. V and J are TRBV5-8 and TRBJ1-5; TRBD1 is a possible D gene (6 bases). The CDR3 runs 14 residues. From germline, CDR1 is SGHTS and CDR2 YDEGEE. V gave up 3 bases and J gave up 5 bases, with 12 bases separating them. The CDR3 loop is CASSSGQFHQPQHF. The CDR3, as DNA: TGTGCCAGCAGCTCCGGACAGTTCCATCAGCCCCAGCATTTT.

The sample holds one count of this clone. CDR3 in amino acids: CASSLTIRDYEQYF. The CDR3 nucleotides read TGCGCCAGCAGCCTAACCATCCGGGATTACGAGCAGTACTTC. The rearrangement joins TRBV4-1 to TRBJ2-7, with a weak D call TRBD2 (5 bases). V shed 4 bases and J shed 4 bases, with 14 bases lying between them. Germline lookup yields CDR1 MGHRA and CDR2 YSYEKL. There are 14 residues in the CDR3.

The chain couples TRBV28 to TRBJ1-4; possibly TRBD1 for D (5 bases). The germline V gene has CDR1 MDHEN and CDR2 SYDVKM. The CDR3 length is 14 residues. V was pared by 2 bases and J by 5 bases, with 9 bases between. The CDR3: CASSLRGPNEKLFF. The CDR3 region has the DNA TGTGCCAGCAGTTTAAGGGGCCCAAATGAAAAACTGTTTTTT. Using reference TRBV28 and TRBJ1-4 for the parts outside the CDR3, the full variable domain is DVKVTQSSRYLVKRTGEKVFLECVQDMDHENMFWYRQDPGLGLRLIYFSYDVKMKEKGDIPEGYSVSREKKERFSLILESASTNQTSMYLCASSLRGPNEKLFFGSGTQLSVL.

The chain employs TRBV6-5 and TRBJ1-4; tentative D call: TRBD1 (6 bases). The V gene's germline CDR1 is MNHEY and CDR2 SVGAGI. This CDR3 region has 16 residues. The V gene lost 0 bases and the J gene lost 8 bases, with 16 bases spanning the gap. The CDR3 here is CASSYSGDRRSEKLFF. The DNA for the CDR3 is TGTGCCAGCAGTTACTCGGGTGACAGGAGAAGCGAAAAACTGTTTTTT.

The V gene is TRBV7-3, the J gene TRBJ2-5; D might be TRBD2 (6 bases). In germline, CDR1 is SGHTA, CDR2 FQGTGA. V lost 1 base and J 5 bases, leaving 11 bases between the germline ends. The CDR3 covers 14 residues. The CDR3 region is CASSLNGGEETQYF. The CDR3 DNA reads as TGTGCCAGCAGCTTAAACGGGGGAGAGGAGACCCAGTACTTC.

The chain joins TRBV27 to TRBJ2-3; D not resolved. V lost 5 bases and J 10 bases, leaving 22 bases between the germline ends. CDR1 MNHEY and CDR2 SMNVEV come from the germline V gene (reference sequence). This CDR3 spans 15 amino acids. The CDR3 loop reads CASSPRLGDSSAQYF. The CDR3 DNA sequence: TGTGCCAGCAGTCCCCGACTGGGTGATTCGTCGGCGCAGTATTTT.

The chain carries TRBV7-2 and TRBJ1-2; a possible D gene is TRBD1 (6 bases). This CDR3 has 13 residues. The V gene's germline CDR1 is SGHTA and CDR2 FQGNSA. V dropped 6 bases and J dropped 4 bases, with 12 bases sitting between them. CDR3 coding DNA: TGTGCCAGCAGACCCGGGACATCCTATGGCTACACCTTC. Translation gives CASRPGTSYGYTF.

J is TRBJ2-3 and V is TRBV5-4; TRBD2 aligns across 8 bases. Germline V gene lookup returns CDR1 SGHNT and CDR2 YYREEE (reference sequence). This CDR3 has 15 amino acids. The ends lost 4 bases at V and 5 bases at J; junction bases unmatched: 9. The CDR3 nucleotides read TGTGCCAGCAGCCGTCGGGAGGGCCAAGGAGATACGCAGTATTTT. Amino acids: CASSRREGQGDTQYF.

The chain links TRBV7-2 to TRBJ1-2, with unresolved D. Germline CDR1 is SGHTA and CDR2 is FQGNSA. The CDR3 totals 12 residues. Trimming removed 2 bases at V and 12 bases at J, with 13 bases between. The CDR3 here is CASSLSRGGDTF. The CDR3 DNA is TGTGCCAGCAGCTTATCACGGGGAGGAGACACCTTC.

The chain has TRBV2 and TRBJ1-1; TRBD1 matches 10 bases. Germline trimming cut 8 bases from V and 11 bases from J; bases unmatched to any gene: 8. The length of the CDR3 is 12 residues. CDR1 SNHLY and CDR2 FYNNEI come from the germline V gene. CDR3 sequence (DNA): TGTGCCAGCGGGACAGGGGATATTAGGGCTTTCTTT. This translates into CASGTGDIRAFF. The variable domain in full, completed from reference TRBV2 and TRBJ1-1, reads EPEVTQTPSHQVTQMGQEVILRCVPISNHLYFYWYRQILGQKVEFLVSFYNNEISEKSEIFDDQFSVERPDGSNFTLKIRSTKLEDSAMYFCASGTGDIRAFFGQGTRLTVV.

The chain links TRBV20-1 to TRBJ2-5, with 11 bases aligning to TRBD2. Germline values: CDR1 DFQATT, CDR2 SNEGSKA (reference sequence). The CDR3 has 16 amino acids. V lost 3 bases to trimming and J lost 1 base; unmatched junction nucleotides: 7. CDR3 DNA sequence: TGCAGTGCTAGTTTTAGCGGGGGGGCTCGCCAAGAGACCCAGTACTTC. It encodes CSASFSGGARQETQYF.

This chain joins TRBV5-1 and TRBJ1-3, with D uncertain. The CDR3 covers 15 residues. CDR1 and CDR2 (germline): SGHRS, YFSETQ. Trimming removed 0 bases from V and 4 bases from J, with 11 bases in between. For the CDR3, the DNA is TGCGCCAGCAGCTTGGCCTTCGGGTCAGGAAACACCATATATTTT. It encodes CASSLAFGSGNTIYF.

J is TRBJ1-2 and V is TRBV5-6; D gene unclear. The CDR3 covers 11 residues. The ends were cut back, 1 base at V and 8 bases at J, with 6 bases in the middle. Germline lookup yields CDR1 SGHDT and CDR2 YYEEEE. The CDR3 reads CASSLFQGYTF. As DNA, the CDR3 is TGTGCCAGCAGCTTGTTTCAGGGCTACACCTTC.

The chain combines TRBV6-5 with TRBJ2-3; D not certain. The CDR3 has 15 residues. From germline, CDR1 is MNHEY and CDR2 SVGAGI. V lost 2 bases to trimming and J lost 0 bases, with 9 bases between them. CDR3 protein: CASSYKQLSTDTQYF. The DNA of the CDR3 is TGTGCCAGCAGTTACAAACAGCTGAGCACAGATACGCAGTATTTT.

The chain recombines TRBV27 with TRBJ2-7, with 9 nucleotides matching TRBD2. The CDR3 runs 15 residues. Germline CDR1 reads MNHEY; CDR2 reads SMNVEV (reference sequence). The junction had 3 bases not matched to a gene; V was cut back by 2 bases and J by 1 base. The chain's CDR3 is CASSLRRGGSYEQYF. The CDR3 bases are TGTGCCAGCAGTTTAAGGCGGGGGGGATCCTACGAGCAGTACTTC.

The gene calls are TRBV28 and TRBJ1-1, with TRBD1 as a possible D gene (6 bases). Trimming removed 3 bases from V and 11 bases from J, with 13 bases in between. CDR1 and CDR2 from the germline V gene are MDHEN and SYDVKM. The CDR3 is 12 amino acids. In DNA form, the CDR3 reads TGTGCCAGCAGTTTGAAGACAGGACGGGCTTTCTTT. Its translation is CASSLKTGRAFF.

The chain employs TRBV19 and TRBJ1-4; 7 bases are shared with TRBD1. CDR1 and CDR2 from the germline V gene are LNHDA and SQIVND (reference sequence). Trimming at V came to 5 bases and at J to 3 bases, leaving 3 bases not matched to a gene. The CDR3 covers 14 residues. CDR3 DNA sequence: TGTGCCAGTAGTTCGGGACAGCCTAATGAAAAACTGTTTTTT. Translated: CASSSGQPNEKLFF.

The chain has TRBV19 and TRBJ1-1; weak D call: TRBD1 (6 bases). The CDR3 contains 14 residues. With 8 bases removed from V and 6 bases from J, the gap between germline ends came to 19 bases. CDR1 is LNHDA and CDR2 is SQIVND in the germline V gene (reference sequence). The CDR3 region has the DNA TGTGCCAGTGGACTAGGGGGAGGGACCGCTGAAGCTTTCTTT. Residues: CASGLGGGTAEAFF.

The chain has TRBV7-2 and TRBJ1-3; 7 positions match TRBD1. Unmatched junction bases numbered 7, after V lost 5 bases and J lost 6 bases. The CDR3 is 14 amino acids. Germline V gives CDR1 SGHTA, CDR2 FQGNSA. CDR3: CASSGQALENTIYF. CDR3 coding DNA: TGTGCCAGCAGCGGACAGGCACTGGAAAACACCATATATTTT.

The CDR3 DNA reads as TGTGCCAGTACCCGTGACGCCGCGGAAACCTACGAGCAGTACTTC. This codes for CASTRDAAETYEQYF. The rearrangement joins TRBV19 to TRBJ2-7; no firm D call. Trimming took off 7 bases at V and 2 bases at J, with 18 bases between the two ends. Per the germline V gene, CDR1 is LNHDA and CDR2 is SQIVND (reference sequence). The length of the CDR3 is 15 residues.

This chain uses TRBV6-2 or TRBV6-3 with TRBJ2-1; the D gene is possibly TRBD1 (6 bases). The CDR3 extends over 16 amino acids. CDR1 is MNHEY and CDR2 is SVGEGT in the germline V gene. Trimming took 4 bases from V and 13 from J, leaving 26 bases between them. The CDR3 region has the DNA TGTGCCAGCAGTTCATCCACTCGGGACACGAGAAATCACCAGTTCTTC. Its translation is CASSSSTRDTRNHQFF.

A remark on this clone: Other DNA sequences in this specimen translate into the identical CDR3. The chain joins TRBV30 to TRBJ1-2, with TRBD1 matching 7 bases. Trimming at V came to 3 bases and at J to 5 bases, leaving 6 bases not matched to a gene. Germline CDR1 is GTSNPN and CDR2 is SVGIG (reference sequence). CDR3 size: 13 residues. The CDR3 region is CAWSRDRPYGYTF. CDR3 in DNA: TGTGCCTGGAGCCGGGACAGACCTTATGGCTACACCTTC.

The chain is built from TRBV6-5 and TRBJ2-3; D remains ambiguous. The V gene lost 11 bases and the J gene lost 1 base, with 13 bases spanning the gap. The V gene's germline CDR1 is MNHEY and CDR2 SVGAGI. The CDR3 is 13 residues long. The CDR3 sequence: CAGEKPGTDTQYF. The CDR3 DNA reads as TGTGCCGGAGAGAAACCTGGCACAGATACGCAGTATTTT.

V and J are TRBV10-3 and TRBJ1-1; TRBD1 aligns across 7 bases. Germline V lookup: CDR1 ENHRY, CDR2 SYGVKD. The V gene end was trimmed by 5 bases and the J gene end by 5 bases; junction bases not matched to a gene: 11. This CDR3 contains 15 residues. The CDR3: CAISPRGNEGTEAFF. The CDR3 region has the DNA TGTGCCATCAGTCCCAGGGGGAACGAAGGAACTGAAGCTTTCTTT.

V usage is TRBV7-3 and J usage is TRBJ2-6; D possibly corresponds to TRBD2 (7 bases). V lost 2 bases, J lost 0 bases, and 11 bases lay in between. The germline gives CDR1 SGHTA, CDR2 FQGTGA. The CDR3 runs 17 residues. The CDR3 here is CASSLRGANSGANVLTF. The CDR3 bases are TGTGCCAGCAGCTTACGGGGGGCCAACTCTGGGGCCAACGTCCTGACTTTC.

The genes are TRBV6-6 and TRBJ1-3; 7 bases are a match to TRBD1. There are 16 residues in the CDR3. Germline CDR1 reads MNHNY; CDR2 reads SVGAGI (reference sequence). The V segment lost 8 bases and the J segment 4 bases; nucleotides outside the gene matches: 14. CDR3 bases: TGTGCCAGCGGACCCGCGACAGGGAGTTACGGAAACACCATATATTTT. Encoded protein: CASGPATGSYGNTIYF.